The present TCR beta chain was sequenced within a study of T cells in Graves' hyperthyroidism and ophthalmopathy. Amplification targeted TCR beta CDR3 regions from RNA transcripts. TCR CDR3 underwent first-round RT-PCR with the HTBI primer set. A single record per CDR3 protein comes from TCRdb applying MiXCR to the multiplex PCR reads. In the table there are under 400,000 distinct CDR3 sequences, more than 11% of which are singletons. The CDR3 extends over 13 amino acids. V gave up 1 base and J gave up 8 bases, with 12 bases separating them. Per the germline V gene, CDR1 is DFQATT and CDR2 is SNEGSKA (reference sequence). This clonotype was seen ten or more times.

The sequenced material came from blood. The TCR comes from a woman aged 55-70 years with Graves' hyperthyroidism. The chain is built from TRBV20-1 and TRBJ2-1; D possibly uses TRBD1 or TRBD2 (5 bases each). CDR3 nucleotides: TGCAGTGCTAGAGCCTCTTTGGGGGATGAGCAGTTCTTC. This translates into CSARASLGDEQFF.